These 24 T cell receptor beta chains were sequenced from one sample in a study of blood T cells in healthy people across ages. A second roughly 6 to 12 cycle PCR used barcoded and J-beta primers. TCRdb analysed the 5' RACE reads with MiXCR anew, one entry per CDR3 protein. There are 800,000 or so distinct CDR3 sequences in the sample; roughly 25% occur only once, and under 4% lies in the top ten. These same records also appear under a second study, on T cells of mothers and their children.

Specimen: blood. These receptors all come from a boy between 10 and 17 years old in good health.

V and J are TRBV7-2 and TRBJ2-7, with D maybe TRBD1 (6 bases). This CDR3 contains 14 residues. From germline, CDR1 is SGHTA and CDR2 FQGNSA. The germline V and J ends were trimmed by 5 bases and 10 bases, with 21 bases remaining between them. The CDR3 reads CASSEGGTAGSQYF. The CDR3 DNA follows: TGTGCCAGCAGCGAAGGGGGAACAGCTGGGTCCCAGTACTTC.

Written as DNA, the CDR3 is TGTGCCAGCAGCTTAAAGGGCAGGGGGCTGGTGGACACTGAAGCTTTCTTT. This encodes CASSLKGRGLVDTEAFF. The chain uses TRBV7-9 and TRBJ1-1, with 8 positions matching TRBD1. This CDR3 has 17 amino acids. Germline V lookup: CDR1 SEHNR, CDR2 FQNEAQ (reference sequence). Unmatched junction bases numbered 11, after V lost 2 bases and J lost 3 bases.

The CDR3 DNA reads TGTGCCAGCAGCTTAGCGCCAAGTCGACTAGCGGGAGGGCCGGGCAGGCAGACCCAGTACTTC. Encoded protein: CASSLAPSRLAGGPGRQTQYF. The chain carries TRBV7-2 and TRBJ2-5; 14 positions match TRBD2. After removal of 0 bases from V and 6 bases from J, the junction contained 18 bases not matched to a gene. CDR3 size: 21 residues. Germline CDR1 reads SGHTA; CDR2 reads FQGNSA.

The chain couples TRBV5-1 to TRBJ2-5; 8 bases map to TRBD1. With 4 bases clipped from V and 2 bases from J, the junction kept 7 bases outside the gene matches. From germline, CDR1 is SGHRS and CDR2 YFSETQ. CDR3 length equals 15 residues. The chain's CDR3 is CASSIRQGRQETQYF. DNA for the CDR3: TGCGCCAGCAGCATTAGACAGGGGAGGCAAGAGACCCAGTACTTC.

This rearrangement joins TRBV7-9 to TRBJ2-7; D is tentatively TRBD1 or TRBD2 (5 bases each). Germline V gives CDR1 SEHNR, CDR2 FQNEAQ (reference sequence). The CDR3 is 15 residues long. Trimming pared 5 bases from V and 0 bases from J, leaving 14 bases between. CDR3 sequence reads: CASSPASGTSYEQYF. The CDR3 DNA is TGTGCCAGCAGCCCAGCATCGGGGACCTCCTACGAGCAGTACTTC.

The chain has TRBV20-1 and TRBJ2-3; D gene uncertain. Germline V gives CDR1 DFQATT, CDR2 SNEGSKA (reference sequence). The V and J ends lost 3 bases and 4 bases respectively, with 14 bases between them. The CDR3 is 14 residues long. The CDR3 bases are TGCAGTGCTAGGCTTCAGGTCAACGCAGATACGCAGTATTTT. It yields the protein CSARLQVNADTQYF.

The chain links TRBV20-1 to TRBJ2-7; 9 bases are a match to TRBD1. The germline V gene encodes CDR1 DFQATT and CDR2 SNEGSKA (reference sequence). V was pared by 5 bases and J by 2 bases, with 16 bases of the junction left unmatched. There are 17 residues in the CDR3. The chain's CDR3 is CSAHSQGASSITYEQYF. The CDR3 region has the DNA TGCAGTGCTCACTCACAGGGGGCCAGCTCCATAACCTACGAGCAGTACTTC.

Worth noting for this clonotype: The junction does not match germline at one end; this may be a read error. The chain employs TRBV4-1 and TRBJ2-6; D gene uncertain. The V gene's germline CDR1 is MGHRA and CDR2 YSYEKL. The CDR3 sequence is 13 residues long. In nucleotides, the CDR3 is TGTGCCAGCAGCCTCGTTCAGGACCGCGTCCTGACTTTC. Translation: CASSLVQDRVLTF.

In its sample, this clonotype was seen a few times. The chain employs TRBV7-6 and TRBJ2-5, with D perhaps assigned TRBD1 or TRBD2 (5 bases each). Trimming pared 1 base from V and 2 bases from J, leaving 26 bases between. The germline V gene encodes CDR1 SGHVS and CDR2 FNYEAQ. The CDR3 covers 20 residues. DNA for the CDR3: TGTGCCAGCAGCTTAGAAGGGTGGGACGGATGGGACCCTACTCAAGAGACCCAGTACTTC. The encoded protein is CASSLEGWDGWDPTQETQYF. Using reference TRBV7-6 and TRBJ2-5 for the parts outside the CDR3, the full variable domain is GAGVSQSPRYKVTKRGQDVALRCDPISGHVSLYWYRQALGQGPEFLTYFNYEAQQDKSGLPNDRFSAERPEGSISTLTIQRTEQRDSAMYRCASSLEGWDGWDPTQETQYFGPGTRLLVL.

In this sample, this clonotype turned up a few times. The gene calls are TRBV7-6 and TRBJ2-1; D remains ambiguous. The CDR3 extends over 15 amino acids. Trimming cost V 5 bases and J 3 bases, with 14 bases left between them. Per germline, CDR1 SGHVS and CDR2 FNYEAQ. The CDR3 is CASSEDISFYNEQFF. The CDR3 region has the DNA TGTGCCAGCAGCGAAGACATCTCCTTCTACAATGAGCAGTTCTTC.

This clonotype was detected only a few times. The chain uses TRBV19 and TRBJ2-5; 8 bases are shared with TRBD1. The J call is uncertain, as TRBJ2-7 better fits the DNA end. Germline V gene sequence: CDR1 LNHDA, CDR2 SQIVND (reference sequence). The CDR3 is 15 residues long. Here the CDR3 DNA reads TGTGCCAGTAGTATGGCCGGGACAGGCTCCTACGAGCAGTACTTC. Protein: CASSMAGTGSYEQYF.

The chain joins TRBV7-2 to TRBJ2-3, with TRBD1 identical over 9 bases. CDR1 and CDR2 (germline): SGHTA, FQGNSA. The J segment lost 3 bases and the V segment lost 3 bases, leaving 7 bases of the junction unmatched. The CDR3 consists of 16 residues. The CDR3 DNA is TGTGCCAGCAGCTTTACAGGGGGCGAAAATACAGATACGCAGTATTTT. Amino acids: CASSFTGGENTDTQYF.

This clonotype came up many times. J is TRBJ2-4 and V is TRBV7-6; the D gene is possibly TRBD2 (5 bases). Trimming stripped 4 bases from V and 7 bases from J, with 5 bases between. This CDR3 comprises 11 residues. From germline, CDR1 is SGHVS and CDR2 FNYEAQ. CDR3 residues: CASSSGNIQYF. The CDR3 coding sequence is TGTGCCAGCAGCTCGGGGAACATTCAGTACTTC.

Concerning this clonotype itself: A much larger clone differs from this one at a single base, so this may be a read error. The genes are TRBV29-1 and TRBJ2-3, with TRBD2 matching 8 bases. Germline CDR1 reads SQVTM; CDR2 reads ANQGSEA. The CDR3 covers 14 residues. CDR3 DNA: TGCAGCGTTGAGGGCGGGCGGGGGGCAGATACGCGGTATTTT. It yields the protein CSVEGGRGADTRYF.

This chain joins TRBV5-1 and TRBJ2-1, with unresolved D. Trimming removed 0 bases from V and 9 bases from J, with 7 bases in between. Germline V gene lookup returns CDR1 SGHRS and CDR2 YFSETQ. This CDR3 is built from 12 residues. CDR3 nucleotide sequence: TGCGCCAGCAGCTTGGTGCTGACTGAGCAGTTCTTC. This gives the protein CASSLVLTEQFF.

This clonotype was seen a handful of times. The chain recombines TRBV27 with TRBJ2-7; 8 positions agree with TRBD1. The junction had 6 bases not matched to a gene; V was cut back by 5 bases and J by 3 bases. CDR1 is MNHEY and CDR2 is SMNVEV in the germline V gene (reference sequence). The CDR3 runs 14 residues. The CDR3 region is CASSPQDRVYEQYF. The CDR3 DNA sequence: TGTGCCAGCAGTCCCCAGGACAGGGTCTACGAGCAGTACTTC.

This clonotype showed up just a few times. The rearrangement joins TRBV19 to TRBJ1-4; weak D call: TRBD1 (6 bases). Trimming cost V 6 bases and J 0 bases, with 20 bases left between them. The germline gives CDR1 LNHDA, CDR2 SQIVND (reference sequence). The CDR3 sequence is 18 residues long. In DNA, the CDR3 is TGTGCCAGTAGGGACAGAGGGATGACAAGAGCAACTAATGAAAAACTGTTTTTT. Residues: CASRDRGMTRATNEKLFF.

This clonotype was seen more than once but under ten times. In DNA form, the CDR3 reads TGTGCCATCAGTGAAACAGGCGTGAACACTGAAGCTTTCTTT. The encoded protein is CAISETGVNTEAFF. The genes are TRBV10-3 and TRBJ1-1; tentative D call: TRBD1 (5 bases). The germline V gene encodes CDR1 ENHRY and CDR2 SYGVKD. This CDR3 comprises 14 residues. The V and J ends lost 3 bases and 0 bases respectively, with 8 bases between them.

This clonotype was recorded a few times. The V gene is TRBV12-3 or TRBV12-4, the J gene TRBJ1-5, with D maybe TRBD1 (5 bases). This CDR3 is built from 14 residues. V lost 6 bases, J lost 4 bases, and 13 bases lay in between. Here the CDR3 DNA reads TGTGCCAGCAGATCCGGGACCCAGAATCAGCCCCAGCATTTT. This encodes CASRSGTQNQPQHF.

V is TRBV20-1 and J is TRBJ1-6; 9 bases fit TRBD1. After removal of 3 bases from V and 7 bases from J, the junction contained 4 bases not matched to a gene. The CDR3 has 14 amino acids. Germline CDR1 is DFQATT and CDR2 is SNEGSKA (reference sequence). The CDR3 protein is CSASGTGRNSPLHF. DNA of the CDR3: TGCAGTGCTAGTGGGACAGGGCGAAATTCACCCCTCCACTTT.

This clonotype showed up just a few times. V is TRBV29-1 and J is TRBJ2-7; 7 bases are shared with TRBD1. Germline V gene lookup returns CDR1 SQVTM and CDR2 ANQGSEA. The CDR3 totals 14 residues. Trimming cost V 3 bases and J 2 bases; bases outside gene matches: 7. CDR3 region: CSVESQGDPYEQYF. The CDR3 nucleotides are TGCAGCGTTGAGAGCCAGGGGGACCCCTACGAGCAGTACTTC.

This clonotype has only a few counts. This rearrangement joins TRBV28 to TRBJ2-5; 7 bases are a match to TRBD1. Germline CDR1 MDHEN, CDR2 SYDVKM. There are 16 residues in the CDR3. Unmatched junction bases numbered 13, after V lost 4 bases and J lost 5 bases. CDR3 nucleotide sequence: TGTGCCAGCAGTTATCTTTTAACAGGGGTTGCTGAGACCCAGTACTTC. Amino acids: CASSYLLTGVAETQYF. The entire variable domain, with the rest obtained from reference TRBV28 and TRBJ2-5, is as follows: DVKVTQSSRYLVKRTGEKVFLECVQDMDHENMFWYRQDPGLGLRLIYFSYDVKMKEKGDIPEGYSVSREKKERFSLILESASTNQTSMYLCASSYLLTGVAETQYFGPGTRLLVL.

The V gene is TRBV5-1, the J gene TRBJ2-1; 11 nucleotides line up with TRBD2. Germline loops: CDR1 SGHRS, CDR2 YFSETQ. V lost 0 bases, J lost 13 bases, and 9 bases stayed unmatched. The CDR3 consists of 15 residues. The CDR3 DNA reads TGCGCCAGCAGCTTGGTACTAGCGGGAGACCCATCTCAGTTCTTC. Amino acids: CASSLVLAGDPSQFF.

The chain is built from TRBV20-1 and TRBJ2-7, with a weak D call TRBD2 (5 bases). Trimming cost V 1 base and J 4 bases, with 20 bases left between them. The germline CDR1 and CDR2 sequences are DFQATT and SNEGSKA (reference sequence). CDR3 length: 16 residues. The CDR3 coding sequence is TGCAGTGCTAGAGCTCCATCGGGGTCTATAGGGTACGAGCAGTACTTC. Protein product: CSARAPSGSIGYEQYF.